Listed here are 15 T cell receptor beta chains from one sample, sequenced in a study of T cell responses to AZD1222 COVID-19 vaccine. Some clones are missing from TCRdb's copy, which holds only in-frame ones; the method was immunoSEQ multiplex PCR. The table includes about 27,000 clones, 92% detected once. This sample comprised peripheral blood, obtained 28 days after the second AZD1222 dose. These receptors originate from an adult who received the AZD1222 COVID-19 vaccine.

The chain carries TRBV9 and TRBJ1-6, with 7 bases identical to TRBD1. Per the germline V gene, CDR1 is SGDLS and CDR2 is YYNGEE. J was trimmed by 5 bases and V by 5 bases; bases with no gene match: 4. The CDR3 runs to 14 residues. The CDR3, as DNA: TGTGCCAGCAGGCCCGGGACAGATAATTCACCCCTCCACTTT. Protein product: CASRPGTDNSPLHF.

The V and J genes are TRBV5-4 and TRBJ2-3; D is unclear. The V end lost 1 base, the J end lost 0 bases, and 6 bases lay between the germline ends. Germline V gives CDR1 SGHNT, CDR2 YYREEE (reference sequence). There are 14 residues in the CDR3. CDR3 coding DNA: TGTGCCAGCAGCTTGAAAGGGAGCACAGATACGCAGTATTTT. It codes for CASSLKGSTDTQYF.

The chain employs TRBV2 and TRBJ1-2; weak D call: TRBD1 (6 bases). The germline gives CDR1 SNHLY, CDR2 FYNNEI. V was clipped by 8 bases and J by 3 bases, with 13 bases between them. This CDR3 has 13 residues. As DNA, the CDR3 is TGTGCCAGCGACCGGACAGCGGACTATGGCTACACCTTC. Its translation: CASDRTADYGYTF.

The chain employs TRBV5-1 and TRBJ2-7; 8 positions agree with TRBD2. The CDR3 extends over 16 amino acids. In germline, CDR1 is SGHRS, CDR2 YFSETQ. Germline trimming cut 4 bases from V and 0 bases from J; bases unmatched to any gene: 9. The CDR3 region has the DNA TGCGCCAGCAGCCAGACCTTAGCGGGATCCTCCTACGAGCAGTACTTC. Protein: CASSQTLAGSSYEQYF.

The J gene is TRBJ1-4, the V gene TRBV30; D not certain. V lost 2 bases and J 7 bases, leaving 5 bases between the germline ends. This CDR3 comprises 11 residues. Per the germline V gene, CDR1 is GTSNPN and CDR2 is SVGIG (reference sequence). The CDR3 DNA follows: TGTGCCTGGAGTCATAGTGAAAAACTGTTTTTT. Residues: CAWSHSEKLFF.

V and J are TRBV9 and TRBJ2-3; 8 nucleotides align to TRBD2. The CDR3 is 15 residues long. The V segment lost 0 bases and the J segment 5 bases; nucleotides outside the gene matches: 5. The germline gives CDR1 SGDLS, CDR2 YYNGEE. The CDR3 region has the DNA TGTGCCAGCAGCGTAGGTAGCGGGATGAGAGATACGCAGTATTTT. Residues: CASSVGSGMRDTQYF.

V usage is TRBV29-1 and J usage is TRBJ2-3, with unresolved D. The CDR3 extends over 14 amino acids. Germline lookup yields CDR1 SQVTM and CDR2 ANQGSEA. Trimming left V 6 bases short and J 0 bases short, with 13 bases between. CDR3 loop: CSVGGKSSTDTQYF. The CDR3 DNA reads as TGCAGCGTGGGCGGAAAGTCTAGCACAGATACGCAGTATTTT.

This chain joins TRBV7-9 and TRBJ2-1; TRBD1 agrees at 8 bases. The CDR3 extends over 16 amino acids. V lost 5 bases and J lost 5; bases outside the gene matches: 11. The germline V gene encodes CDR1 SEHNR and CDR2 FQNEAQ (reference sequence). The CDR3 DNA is TGTGCCAGCAGCCCAAGACCGGGACAGGCAGACAATGAGCAGTTCTTC. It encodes CASSPRPGQADNEQFF. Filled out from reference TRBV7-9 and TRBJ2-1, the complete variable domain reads DTGVSQNPRHKITKRGQNVTFRCDPISEHNRLYWYRQTLGQGPEFLTYFQNEAQLEKSRLLSDRFSAERPKGSFSTLEIQRTEQGDSAMYLCASSPRPGQADNEQFFGPGTRLTVL.

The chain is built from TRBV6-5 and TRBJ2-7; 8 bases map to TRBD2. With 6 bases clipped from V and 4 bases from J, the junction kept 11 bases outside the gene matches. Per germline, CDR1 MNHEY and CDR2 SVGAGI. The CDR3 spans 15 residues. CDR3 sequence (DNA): TGTGCCAGCAGCCGATCCGGACTAGCTGAGTACGAGCAGTACTTC. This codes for CASSRSGLAEYEQYF.

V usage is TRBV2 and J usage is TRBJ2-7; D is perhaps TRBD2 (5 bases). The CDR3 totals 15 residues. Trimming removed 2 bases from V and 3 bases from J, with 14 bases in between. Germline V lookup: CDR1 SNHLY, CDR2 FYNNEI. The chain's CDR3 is CASSEIWLAVYEQYF. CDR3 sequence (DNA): TGTGCCAGCAGTGAAATCTGGCTAGCTGTCTACGAGCAGTACTTC.

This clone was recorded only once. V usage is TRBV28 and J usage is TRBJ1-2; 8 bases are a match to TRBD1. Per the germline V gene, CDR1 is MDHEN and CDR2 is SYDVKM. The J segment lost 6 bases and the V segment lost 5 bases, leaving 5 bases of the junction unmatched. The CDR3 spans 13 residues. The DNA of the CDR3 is TGTGCCAGCAGTAGCGGACAGGGCCATGGCTACACCTTC. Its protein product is CASSSGQGHGYTF.

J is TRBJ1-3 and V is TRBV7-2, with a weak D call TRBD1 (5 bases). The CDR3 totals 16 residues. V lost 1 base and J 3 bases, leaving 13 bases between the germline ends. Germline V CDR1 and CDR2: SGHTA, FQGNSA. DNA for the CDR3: TGTGCCAGCAGCTTAGGGGGGGTCAGAGGTGGAAACACCATATATTTT. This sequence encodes CASSLGGVRGGNTIYF.

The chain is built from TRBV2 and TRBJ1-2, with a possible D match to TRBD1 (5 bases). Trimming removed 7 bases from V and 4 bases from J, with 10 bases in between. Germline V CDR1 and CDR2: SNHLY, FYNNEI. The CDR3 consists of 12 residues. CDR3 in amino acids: CASTRGFYGYTF. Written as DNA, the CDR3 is TGTGCCAGCACAAGGGGTTTCTATGGCTACACCTTC.

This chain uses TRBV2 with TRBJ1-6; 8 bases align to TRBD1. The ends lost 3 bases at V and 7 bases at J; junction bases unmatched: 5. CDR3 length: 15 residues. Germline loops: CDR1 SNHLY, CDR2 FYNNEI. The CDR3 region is CASSEQGARNSPLHF. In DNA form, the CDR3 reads TGTGCCAGCAGTGAGCAGGGGGCGCGGAATTCACCCCTCCACTTT. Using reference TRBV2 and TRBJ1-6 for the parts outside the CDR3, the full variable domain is EPEVTQTPSHQVTQMGQEVILRCVPISNHLYFYWYRQILGQKVEFLVSFYNNEISEKSEIFDDQFSVERPDGSNFTLKIRSTKLEDSAMYFCASSEQGARNSPLHFGNGTRLTVT.

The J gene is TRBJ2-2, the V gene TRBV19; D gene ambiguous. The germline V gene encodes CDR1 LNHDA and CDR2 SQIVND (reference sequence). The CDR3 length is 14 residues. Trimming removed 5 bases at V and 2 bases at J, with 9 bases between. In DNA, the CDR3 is TGTGCCAGTAGTCCTCTAGGTAACACCGGGGAGCTGTTTTTT. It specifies CASSPLGNTGELFF.